This T cell receptor beta chain was identified in a study of T-cell memory formation after mild COVID-19 (dated by TCRdb to the early 2020s). For context, the study as a whole: TCR sequence clusters from the two donors were found to be largely donor specific. Longitudinal TCRalpha and TCRbeta repertoire sequencing tracked T-cell clones expanding and contracting after mild COVID-19 in a couple of donors. The cohort comprised two young, previously healthy adult volunteers, one female and one male.

The CDR3 has 11 amino acids, counting the end cysteine and phenylalanine. The only DNA kept is the CDR3, 33 bases in frame from the first base. Between the V and J ends, shortened by 5 bases and 5 bases respectively, the junction contains 5 bases. Ficoll-Paque density gradient centrifugation was the method used to isolate PBMCs. This clonotype showed up many times. The antigen it binds to is not known. The record has no base qualities; no much larger clone is one base away. The instrument was an Illumina NovaSeq 6000. cDNA libraries for TCRalpha and TCRbeta were prepared by 5'RACE using constant-segment primers, with sample barcodes and unique molecular identifiers added. Trizol reagent was used to extract RNA from every sample. The libraries were amplified in two PCR steps, and the second step added a second sample barcode and Illumina TruSeq adapters. Sequencing of libraries was performed on an Illumina NovaSeq with 2 x 150 bp paired-end reads. As for the original processing: Demultiplexing of reads and collapsing into UMI-guided consensus sequences were performed with migec v1.2.7. Using mixcr v2.1.11, the UMI consensuses were aligned to TRA and TRB V and J templates and assembled into clonotypes. Clonotypes were classified as expanded or contracted when called significant by both edgeR and NoisET, with noise models trained on biological replicates. For edgeR calls, a false discovery rate-adjusted p below 0.01 and a log2 fold-change threshold of 1 were applied. As an exploratory analysis of dynamics, max-normalized trajectories of the 1000 most abundant clonotypes were examined by PCA with hierarchical clustering. Each responding clone was given a CD4 or CD8 phenotype based on the CD4+ and CD8+ repertoires, which had been sequenced separately. TCRdb's own reprocessing of the public reads used fastp at Q25 and MiXCR and kept productive beta chains. Each record represents a unique CDR3 protein, reported with the most common genes and DNA among its rows. The V and J calls reflect TCRdb's pipeline rather than the authors' work. This sample has approximately 290,000 distinct CDR3 sequences in its table, and less than 20% of those were observed once. Roughly 23% of the sample is held by the ten biggest clonotypes.

The full study reports these points: Whether the second-wave clones peaking on day 37 were SARS-CoV-2 specific was not confirmed. Clones that contracted from day 15 to 85 showed balanced CD4/CD8 phenotypes, whereas a second wave of clones that expanded from day 15 to 37 leaned towards CD4+. Only a couple of mild cases were covered by the study, and larger cohorts that include severe cases with pre-infection samples were considered necessary. Contracting CD4+ clones turned up mainly in the CM and EM memory subsets, whereas EMRA was where CD8+ clones were enriched. The detection of some responding clones in pre-infection memory suggests that pre-existing cross-reactive memory T cells joined the SARS-CoV-2 response.

Sequencing was done on a sample of PBMCs or a T cell subset sorted from them (not recorded which). The sequence derives from a man aged 18 to 35 who had mild COVID-19 (a few samples of this study predate the infection). The sample titles of this study are shuffled in the database, so cell type and time point are left out; the donor was told from shared clones. The chain links TRBV12-3 or TRBV12-4 with TRBJ2-3, with no confidently assigned D gene. Here is the DNA: TGTGCCAGCAGTCGAAGAGATACGCAGTATTTT. It translates as CASSRRDTQYF.